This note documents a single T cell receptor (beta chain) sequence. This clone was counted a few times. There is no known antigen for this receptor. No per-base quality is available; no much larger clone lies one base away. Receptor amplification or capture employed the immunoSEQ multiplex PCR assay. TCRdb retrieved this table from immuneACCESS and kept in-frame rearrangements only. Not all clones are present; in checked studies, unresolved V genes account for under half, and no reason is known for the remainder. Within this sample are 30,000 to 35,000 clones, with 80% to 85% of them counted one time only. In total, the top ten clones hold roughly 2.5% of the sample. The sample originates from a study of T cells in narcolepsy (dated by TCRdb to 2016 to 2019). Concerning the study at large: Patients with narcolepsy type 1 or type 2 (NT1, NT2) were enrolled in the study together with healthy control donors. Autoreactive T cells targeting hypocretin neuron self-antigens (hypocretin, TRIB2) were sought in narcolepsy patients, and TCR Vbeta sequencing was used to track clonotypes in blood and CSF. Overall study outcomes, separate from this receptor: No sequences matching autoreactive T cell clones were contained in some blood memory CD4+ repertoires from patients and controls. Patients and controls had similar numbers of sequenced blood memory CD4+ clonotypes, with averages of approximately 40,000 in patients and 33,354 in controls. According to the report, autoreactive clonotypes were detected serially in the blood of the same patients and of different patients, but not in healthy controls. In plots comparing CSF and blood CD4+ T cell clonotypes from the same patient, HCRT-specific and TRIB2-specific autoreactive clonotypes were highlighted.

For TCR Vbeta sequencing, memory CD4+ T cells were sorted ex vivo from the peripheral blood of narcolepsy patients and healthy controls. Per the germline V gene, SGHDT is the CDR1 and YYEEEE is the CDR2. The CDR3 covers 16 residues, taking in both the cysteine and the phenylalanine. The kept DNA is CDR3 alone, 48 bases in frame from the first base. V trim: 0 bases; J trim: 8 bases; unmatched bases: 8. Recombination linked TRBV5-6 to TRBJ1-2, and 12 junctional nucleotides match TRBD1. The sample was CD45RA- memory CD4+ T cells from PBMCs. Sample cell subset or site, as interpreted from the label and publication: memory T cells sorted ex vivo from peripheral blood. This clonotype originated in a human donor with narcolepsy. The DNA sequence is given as TGTGCCAGCAGCTTGGCCGGGACAGGGGGCGGTAAGGGCTACACCTTC. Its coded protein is CASSLAGTGGGKGYTF.